This paragraph covers one TCR beta chain sequence. Its antigen is unidentified. One junction end disagrees with the germline gene, perhaps due to a read error. This CDR3 has 15 residues. Germline V gives CDR1 SGHAT, CDR2 FQNNGV. Every TCR beta cDNA library bore unique molecular identifiers. Between roughly 0.9 and 11 million T cells gave rise to about 450,000 cDNA molecules. TCRdb analysed the PCR reads with MiXCR anew, one entry per CDR3 protein. The data contain fewer than 850,000 distinct CDR3 sequences, under 60% of them seen just once; the ten biggest clones take up just under 5%. The sample comes from a study of post-analysis software for immune sequencing data. Whole-study results and caveats: Multiple sclerosis patients showed significantly lower normalized Chao1 diversity than controls did. Higher frequency in patients than in controls was seen for roughly five TRBV segments, with TRBV5-6, TRBV5-1 and TRBV20-1 among them.

The chain carries TRBV11-2 and TRBJ2-1; 8 bases line up with TRBD2. Sequenced material: blood. The receptor was isolated from a girl aged 10 to 17 with multiple sclerosis. The CDR3 DNA reads TGTACCAGCAGCTTAGCACTAGCGGAGGGGGATGAGCAGTTCTTC. It encodes CTSSLALAEGDEQFF.